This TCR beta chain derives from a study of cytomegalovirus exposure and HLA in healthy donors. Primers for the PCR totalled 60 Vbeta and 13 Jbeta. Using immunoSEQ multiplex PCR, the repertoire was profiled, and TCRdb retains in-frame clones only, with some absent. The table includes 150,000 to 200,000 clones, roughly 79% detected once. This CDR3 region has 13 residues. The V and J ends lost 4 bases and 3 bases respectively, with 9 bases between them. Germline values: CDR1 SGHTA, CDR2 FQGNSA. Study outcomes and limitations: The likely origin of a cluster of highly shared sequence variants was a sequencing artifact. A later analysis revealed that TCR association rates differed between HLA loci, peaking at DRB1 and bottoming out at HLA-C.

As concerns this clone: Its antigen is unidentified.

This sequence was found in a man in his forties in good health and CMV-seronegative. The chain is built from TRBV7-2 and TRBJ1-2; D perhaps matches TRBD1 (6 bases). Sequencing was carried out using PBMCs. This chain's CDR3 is CASSSGQYYGYTF. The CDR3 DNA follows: TGTGCCAGCAGCTCCGGACAGTACTATGGCTACACCTTC.